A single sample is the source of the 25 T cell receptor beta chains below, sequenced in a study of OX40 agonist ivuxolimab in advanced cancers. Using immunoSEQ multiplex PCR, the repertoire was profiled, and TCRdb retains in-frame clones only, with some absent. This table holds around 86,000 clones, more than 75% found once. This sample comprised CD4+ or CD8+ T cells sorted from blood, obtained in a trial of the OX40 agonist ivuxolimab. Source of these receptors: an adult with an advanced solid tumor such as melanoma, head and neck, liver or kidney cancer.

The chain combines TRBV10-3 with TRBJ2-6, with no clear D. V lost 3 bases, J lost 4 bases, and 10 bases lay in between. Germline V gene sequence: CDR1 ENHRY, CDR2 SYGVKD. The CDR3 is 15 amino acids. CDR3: CAISEVGPGANVLTF. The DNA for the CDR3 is TGTGCCATCAGTGAAGTGGGTCCCGGGGCCAACGTCCTGACTTTC.

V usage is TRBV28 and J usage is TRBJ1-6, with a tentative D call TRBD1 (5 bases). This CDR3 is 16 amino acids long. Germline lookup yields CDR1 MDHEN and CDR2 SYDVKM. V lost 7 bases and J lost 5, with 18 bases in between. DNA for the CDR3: TGTGCCAGCATCACCATGGGGGGATCTAATAATTCACCCCTCCACTTT. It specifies CASITMGGSNNSPLHF.

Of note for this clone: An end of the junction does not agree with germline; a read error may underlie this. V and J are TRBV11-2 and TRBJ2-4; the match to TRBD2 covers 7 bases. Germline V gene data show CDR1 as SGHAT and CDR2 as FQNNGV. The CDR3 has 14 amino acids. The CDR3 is CASSSRLAQNIQYF. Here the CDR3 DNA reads TGTGCCAGCAGCTCCCGACTAGCCCAAAACATTCAGTACTTC.

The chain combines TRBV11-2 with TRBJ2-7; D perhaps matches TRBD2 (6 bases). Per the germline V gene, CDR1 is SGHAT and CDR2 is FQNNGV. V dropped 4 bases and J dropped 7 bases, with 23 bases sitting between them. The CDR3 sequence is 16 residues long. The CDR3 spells CASSSAGKDGALEQYV. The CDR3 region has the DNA TGTGCCAGCAGCTCAGCGGGCAAAGATGGTGCTTTGGAGCAGTACGTC.

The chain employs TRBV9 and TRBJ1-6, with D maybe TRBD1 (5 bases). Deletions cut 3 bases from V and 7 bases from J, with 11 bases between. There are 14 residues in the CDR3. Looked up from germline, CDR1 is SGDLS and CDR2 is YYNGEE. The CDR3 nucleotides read TGTGCCAGCAGCGCCCCAGGGATAAATTCACCCCTCCACTTT. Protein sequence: CASSAPGINSPLHF.

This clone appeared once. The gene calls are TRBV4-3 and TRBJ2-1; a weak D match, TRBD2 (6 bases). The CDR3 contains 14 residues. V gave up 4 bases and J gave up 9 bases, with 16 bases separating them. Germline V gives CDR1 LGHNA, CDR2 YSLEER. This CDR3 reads CASSRGEPGGEQFF. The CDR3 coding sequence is TGCGCCAGCAGCCGGGGGGAGCCCGGGGGTGAGCAGTTCTTC.

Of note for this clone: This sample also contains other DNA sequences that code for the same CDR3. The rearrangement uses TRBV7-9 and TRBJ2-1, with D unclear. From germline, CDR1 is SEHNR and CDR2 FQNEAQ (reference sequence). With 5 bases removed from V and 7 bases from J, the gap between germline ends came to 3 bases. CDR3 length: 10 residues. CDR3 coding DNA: TGTGCCAGCAGCCCGAATGAGCAGTTCTTC. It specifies CASSPNEQFF.

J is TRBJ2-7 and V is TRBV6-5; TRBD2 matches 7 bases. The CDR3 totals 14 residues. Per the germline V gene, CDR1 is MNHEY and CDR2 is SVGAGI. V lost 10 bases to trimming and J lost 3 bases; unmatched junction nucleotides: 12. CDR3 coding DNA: TGTGCCACCCTCTATCGGCGGGGGTACTACGAGCAGTACTTC. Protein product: CATLYRRGYYEQYF.

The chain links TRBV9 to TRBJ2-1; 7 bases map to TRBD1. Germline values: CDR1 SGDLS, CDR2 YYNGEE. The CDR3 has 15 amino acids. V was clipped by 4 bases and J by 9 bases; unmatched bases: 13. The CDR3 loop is CASSPRQGDHSEQFF. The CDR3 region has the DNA TGTGCCAGCAGCCCAAGGCAGGGGGATCATTCTGAGCAGTTCTTC. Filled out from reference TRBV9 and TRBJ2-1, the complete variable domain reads DSGVTQTPKHLITATGQRVTLRCSPRSGDLSVYWYQQSLDQGLQFLIQYYNGEERAKGNILERFSAQQFPDLHSELNLSSLELGDSALYFCASSPRQGDHSEQFFGPGTRLTVL.

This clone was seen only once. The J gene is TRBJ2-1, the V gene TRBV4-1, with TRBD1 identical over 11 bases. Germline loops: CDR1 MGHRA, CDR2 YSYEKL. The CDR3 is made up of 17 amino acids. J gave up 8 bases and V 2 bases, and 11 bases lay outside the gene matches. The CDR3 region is CASSQPTGTGGTDEQFF. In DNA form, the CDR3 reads TGCGCCAGCAGCCAACCGACCGGGACAGGGGGTACAGATGAGCAGTTCTTC.

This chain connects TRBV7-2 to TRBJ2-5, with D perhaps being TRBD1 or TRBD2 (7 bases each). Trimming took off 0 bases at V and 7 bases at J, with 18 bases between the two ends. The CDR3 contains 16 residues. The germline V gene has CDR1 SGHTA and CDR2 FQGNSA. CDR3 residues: CASSLAQGGTVSTQYF. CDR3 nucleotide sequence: TGTGCCAGCAGCTTAGCGCAGGGGGGGACGGTCTCGACCCAGTACTTC.

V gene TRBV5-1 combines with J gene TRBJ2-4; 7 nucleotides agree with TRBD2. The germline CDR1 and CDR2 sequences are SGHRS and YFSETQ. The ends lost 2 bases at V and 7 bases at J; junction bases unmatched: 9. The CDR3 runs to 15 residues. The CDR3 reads CASSLQAGERNIQYF. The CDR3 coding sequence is TGCGCCAGCAGCTTACAGGCGGGAGAAAGGAACATTCAGTACTTC. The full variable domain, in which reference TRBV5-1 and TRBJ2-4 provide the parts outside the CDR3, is KAGVTQTPRYLIKTRGQQVTLSCSPISGHRSVSWYQQTPGQGLQFLFEYFSETQRNKGNFPGRFSGRQFSNSRSEMNVSTLELGDSALYLCASSLQAGERNIQYFGAGTRLSVL.

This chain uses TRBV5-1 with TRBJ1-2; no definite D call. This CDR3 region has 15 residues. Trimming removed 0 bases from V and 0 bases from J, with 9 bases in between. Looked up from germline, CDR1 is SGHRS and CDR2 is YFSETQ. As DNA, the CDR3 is TGCGCCAGCAGCTTGGAGCCAAACACTAACTATGGCTACACCTTC. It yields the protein CASSLEPNTNYGYTF. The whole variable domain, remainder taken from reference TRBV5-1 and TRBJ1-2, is KAGVTQTPRYLIKTRGQQVTLSCSPISGHRSVSWYQQTPGQGLQFLFEYFSETQRNKGNFPGRFSGRQFSNSRSEMNVSTLELGDSALYLCASSLEPNTNYGYTFGSGTRLTVV.

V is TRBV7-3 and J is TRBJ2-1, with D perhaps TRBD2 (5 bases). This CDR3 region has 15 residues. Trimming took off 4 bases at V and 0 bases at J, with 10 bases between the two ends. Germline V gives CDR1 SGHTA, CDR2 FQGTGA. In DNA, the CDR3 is TGTGCCAGCAGCTACACGGGGAGCTCCTACAATGAGCAGTTCTTC. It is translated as CASSYTGSSYNEQFF.

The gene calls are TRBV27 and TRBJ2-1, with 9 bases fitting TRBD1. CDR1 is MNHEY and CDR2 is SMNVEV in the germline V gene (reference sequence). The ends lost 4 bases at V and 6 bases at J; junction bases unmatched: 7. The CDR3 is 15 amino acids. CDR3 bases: TGTGCCAGCAGTTCACTCGGGACAGGGATCAATGAGCAGTTCTTC. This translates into CASSSLGTGINEQFF.

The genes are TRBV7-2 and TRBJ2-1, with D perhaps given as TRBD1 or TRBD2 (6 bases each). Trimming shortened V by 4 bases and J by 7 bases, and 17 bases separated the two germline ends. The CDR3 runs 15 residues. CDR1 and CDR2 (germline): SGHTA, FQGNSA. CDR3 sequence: CASSWLVGGLNEQFF. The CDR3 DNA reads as TGTGCCAGCAGCTGGCTTGTGGGGGGCTTAAATGAGCAGTTCTTC.

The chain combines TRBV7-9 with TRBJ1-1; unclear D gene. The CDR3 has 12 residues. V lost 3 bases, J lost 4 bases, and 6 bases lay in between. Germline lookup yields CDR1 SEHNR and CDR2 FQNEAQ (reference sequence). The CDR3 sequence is CASSFGSTEAFF. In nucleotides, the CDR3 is TGTGCCAGCAGCTTCGGGAGCACTGAAGCTTTCTTT.

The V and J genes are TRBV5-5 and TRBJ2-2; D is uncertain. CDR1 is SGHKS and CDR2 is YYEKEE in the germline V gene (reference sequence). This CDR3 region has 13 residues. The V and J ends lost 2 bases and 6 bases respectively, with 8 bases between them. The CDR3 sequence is CASSFNHPGELFF. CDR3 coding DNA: TGTGCCAGCAGCTTTAATCACCCCGGGGAGCTGTTTTTT.

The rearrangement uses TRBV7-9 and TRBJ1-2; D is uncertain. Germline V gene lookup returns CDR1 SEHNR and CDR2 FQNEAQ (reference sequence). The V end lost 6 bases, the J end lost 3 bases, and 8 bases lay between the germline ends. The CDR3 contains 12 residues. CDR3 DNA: TGTGCCAGCAGTGGCGAAGACTATGGCTACACCTTC. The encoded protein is CASSGEDYGYTF.

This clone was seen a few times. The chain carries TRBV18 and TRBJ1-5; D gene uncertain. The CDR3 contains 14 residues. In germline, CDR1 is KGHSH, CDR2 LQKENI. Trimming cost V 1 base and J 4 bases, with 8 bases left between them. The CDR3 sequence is CASSPLYGNQPQHF. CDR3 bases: TGTGCCAGCTCACCACTTTACGGAAATCAGCCCCAGCATTTT.

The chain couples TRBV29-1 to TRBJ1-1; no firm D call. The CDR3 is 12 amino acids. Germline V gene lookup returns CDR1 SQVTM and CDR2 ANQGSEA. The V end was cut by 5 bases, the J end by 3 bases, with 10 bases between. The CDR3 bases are TGCAGCGTTTTACGGGCTTACACTGAAGCTTTCTTT. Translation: CSVLRAYTEAFF.

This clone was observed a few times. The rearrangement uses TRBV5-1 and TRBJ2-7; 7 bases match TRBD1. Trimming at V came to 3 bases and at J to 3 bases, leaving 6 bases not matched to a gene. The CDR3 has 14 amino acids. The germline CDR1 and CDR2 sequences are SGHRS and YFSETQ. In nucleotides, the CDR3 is TGCGCCAGCAGCTGGACAGGACTGGGCTACGAGCAGTACGTC. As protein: CASSWTGLGYEQYV.

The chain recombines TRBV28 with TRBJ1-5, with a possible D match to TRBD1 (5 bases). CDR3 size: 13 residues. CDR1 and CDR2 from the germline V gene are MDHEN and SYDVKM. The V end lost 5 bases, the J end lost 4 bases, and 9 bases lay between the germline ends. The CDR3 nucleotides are TGTGCCAGCAGTGGGACCGTGAATCAGCCCCAGCATTTT. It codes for CASSGTVNQPQHF.

As DNA, the CDR3 is TGTGCCAGCAGTGGAATACAGGGTACTGCGCCTGGGGCCAACGTCCTGACTTTC. Amino acids: CASSGIQGTAPGANVLTF. The chain joins TRBV2 to TRBJ2-6; a possible D gene is TRBD1 (6 bases). Germline V gene data show CDR1 as SNHLY and CDR2 as FYNNEI. The CDR3 contains 18 residues. Trimming took 4 bases from V and 2 from J, leaving 18 bases between them.

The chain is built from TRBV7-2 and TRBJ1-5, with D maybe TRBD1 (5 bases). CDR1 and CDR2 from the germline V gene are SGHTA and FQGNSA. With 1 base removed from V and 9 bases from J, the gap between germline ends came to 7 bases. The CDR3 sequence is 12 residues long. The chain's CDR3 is CASSLGGGPQHF. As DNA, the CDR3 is TGTGCCAGCAGCTTAGGTGGGGGGCCCCAGCATTTT.